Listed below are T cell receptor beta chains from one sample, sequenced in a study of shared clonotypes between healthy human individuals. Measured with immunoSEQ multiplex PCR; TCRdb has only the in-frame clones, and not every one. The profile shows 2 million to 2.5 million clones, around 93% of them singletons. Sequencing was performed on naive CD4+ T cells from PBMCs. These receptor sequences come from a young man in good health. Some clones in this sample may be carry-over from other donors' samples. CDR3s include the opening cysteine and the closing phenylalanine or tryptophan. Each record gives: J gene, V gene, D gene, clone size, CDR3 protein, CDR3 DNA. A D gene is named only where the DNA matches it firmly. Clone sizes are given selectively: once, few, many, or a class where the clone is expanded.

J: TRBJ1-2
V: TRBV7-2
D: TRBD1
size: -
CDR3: CASSLVTGSYGYTF
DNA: TGTGCCAGCAGCTTAGTGACAGGGAGCTATGGCTACACCTTC

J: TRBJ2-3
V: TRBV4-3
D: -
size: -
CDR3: CASSQDPRGPTDTQYF
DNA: TGCGCCAGCAGCCAAGACCCCAGGGGCCCCACAGATACGCAGTATTTT

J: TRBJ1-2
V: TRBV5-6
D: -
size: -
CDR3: CASSTDRNYGYTF
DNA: TGTGCCAGCAGCACCGACAGGAACTATGGCTACACCTTC

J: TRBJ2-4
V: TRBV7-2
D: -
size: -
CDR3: CASSLESSIQYF
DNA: TGTGCCAGCAGCTTGGAGTCATCCATTCAGTACTTC

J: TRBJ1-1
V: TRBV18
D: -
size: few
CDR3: CASSPSLNTEAFF
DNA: TGTGCCAGCTCGCCTTCACTGAACACTGAAGCTTTCTTT

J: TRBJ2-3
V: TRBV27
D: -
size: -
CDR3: CASSLWGVNPGDTQYF
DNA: TGTGCCAGCAGTTTATGGGGCGTCAATCCTGGAGATACGCAGTATTTT

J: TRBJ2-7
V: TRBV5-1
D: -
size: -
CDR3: CASSFGRTYEQYF
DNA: TGCGCCAGCAGCTTCGGACGGACATACGAGCAGTACTTC

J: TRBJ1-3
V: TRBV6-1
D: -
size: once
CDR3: CASSEGSAGGNTIYF
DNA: TGTGCCAGCAGTGAAGGGTCAGCGGGTGGAAACACCATATATTTT

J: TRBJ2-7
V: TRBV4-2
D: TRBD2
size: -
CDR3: CASSLGTSGTYEQYF
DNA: TGTGCCAGCAGCCTGGGCACTAGCGGCACCTACGAGCAGTACTTC

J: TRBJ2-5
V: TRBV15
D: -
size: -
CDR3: CATTHEVGGGETQYF
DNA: TGTGCCACCACGCATGAGGTCGGCGGTGGAGAGACCCAGTACTTC

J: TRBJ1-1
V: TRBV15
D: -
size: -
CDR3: CATRFQPATEAFF
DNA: TGTGCCACCAGATTCCAGCCAGCGACTGAAGCTTTCTTT

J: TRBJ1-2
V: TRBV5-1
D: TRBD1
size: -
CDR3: CASSLVTGGDGYTF
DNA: TGCGCCAGCAGCTTGGTGACAGGGGGGGATGGCTACACCTTC

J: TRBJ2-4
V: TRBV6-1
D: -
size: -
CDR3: CASWQGGLGENIQYF
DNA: TGTGCCAGCTGGCAGGGGGGTCTAGGGGAGAACATTCAGTACTTC

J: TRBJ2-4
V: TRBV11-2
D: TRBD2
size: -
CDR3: CASSDRLAGSNGNIQYF
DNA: TGTGCCAGCAGCGACCGACTAGCGGGTTCCAACGGAAACATTCAGTACTTC

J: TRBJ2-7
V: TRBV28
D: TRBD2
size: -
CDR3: CASSPPGLAGAREYF
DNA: TGTGCCAGCAGTCCCCCGGGACTAGCGGGAGCCAGGGAGTACTTC

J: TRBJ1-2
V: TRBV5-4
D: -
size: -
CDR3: CASSLAVGADGYTF
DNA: TGTGCCAGCAGCTTGGCTGTGGGGGCCGATGGCTACACCTTC

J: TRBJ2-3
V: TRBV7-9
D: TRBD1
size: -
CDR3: CASSSGTGSTDTQYF
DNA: TGTGCCAGCAGCTCCGGGACAGGGAGCACAGATACGCAGTATTTT

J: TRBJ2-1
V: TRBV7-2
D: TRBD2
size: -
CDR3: CASSLRAGVYNEQFF
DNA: TGTGCCAGCAGCTTAAGAGCGGGGGTCTACAATGAGCAGTTCTTC

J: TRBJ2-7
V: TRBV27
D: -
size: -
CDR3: CASSLGTGRGPEQYF
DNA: TGTGCCAGCAGTTTAGGCACGGGACGGGGTCCCGAGCAGTACTTC

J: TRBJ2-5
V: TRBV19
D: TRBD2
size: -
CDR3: CASSGGGGGQETQYF
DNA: TGTGCCAGTAGTGGCGGGGGAGGAGGCCAAGAGACCCAGTACTTC

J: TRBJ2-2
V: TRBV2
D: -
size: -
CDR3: CASSPLRTKGELFF
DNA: TGTGCCAGCAGTCCTCTTAGGACCAAGGGGGAGCTGTTTTTT

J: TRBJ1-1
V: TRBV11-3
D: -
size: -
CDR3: CASSLLTGTEAFF
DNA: TGTGCCAGCAGCCTACTCACAGGGACTGAAGCTTTCTTT

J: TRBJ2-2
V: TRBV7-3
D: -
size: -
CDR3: CASSSNSGELFF
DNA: TGTGCCAGCAGCTCAAATTCCGGGGAGCTGTTTTTT

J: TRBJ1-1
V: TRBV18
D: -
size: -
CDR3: CASSPKNTEAFF
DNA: TGTGCCAGCTCACCAAAAAACACTGAAGCTTTCTTT

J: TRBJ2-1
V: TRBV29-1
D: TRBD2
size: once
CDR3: CSGTLAGGNYNEQFF
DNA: TGCAGCGGGACCCTAGCGGGAGGGAACTACAATGAGCAGTTCTTC

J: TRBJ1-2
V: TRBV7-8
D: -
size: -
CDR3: CASSSGRTTYGYTF
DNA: TGTGCCAGCAGTTCCGGACGGACCACTTATGGCTACACCTTC

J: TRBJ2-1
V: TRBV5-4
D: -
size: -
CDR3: CASSLGRDEQFF
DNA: TGTGCCAGCAGCTTGGGGAGGGATGAGCAGTTCTTC

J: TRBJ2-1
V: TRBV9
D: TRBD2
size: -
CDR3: CASSVSGKAEQFF
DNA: TGTGCCAGCAGCGTTAGCGGGAAGGCTGAGCAGTTCTTC

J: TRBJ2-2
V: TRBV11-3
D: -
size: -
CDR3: CASSKRTPANTGELFF
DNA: TGTGCCAGCAGCAAAAGGACGCCTGCGAACACCGGGGAGCTGTTTTTT

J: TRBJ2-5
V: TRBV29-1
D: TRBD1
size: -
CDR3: CSVGDRQETQYF
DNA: TGCAGCGTTGGGGACAGGCAAGAGACCCAGTACTTC

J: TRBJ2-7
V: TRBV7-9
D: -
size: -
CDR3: CASSLSAASYEQYF
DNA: TGTGCCAGCAGCTTATCGGCAGCCTCCTACGAGCAGTACTTC

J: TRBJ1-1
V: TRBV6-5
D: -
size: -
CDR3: CASSYGRRRDTEAFF
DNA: TGTGCCAGCAGTTACGGGCGGAGGCGGGACACTGAAGCTTTCTTT

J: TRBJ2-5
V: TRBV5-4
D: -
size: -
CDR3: CASSSPSTEETQYF
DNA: TGTGCCAGCAGCTCCCCCTCCACAGAAGAGACCCAGTACTTC

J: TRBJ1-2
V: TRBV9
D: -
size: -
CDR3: CASSPRGHVRYGYTF
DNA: TGTGCCAGCAGCCCCAGGGGACACGTCAGGTATGGCTACACCTTC

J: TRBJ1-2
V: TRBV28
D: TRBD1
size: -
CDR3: CASTPGDRGYGYTF
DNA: TGTGCCAGCACCCCCGGCGACAGGGGCTATGGCTACACCTTC

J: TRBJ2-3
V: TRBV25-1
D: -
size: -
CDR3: CASRSPGDTQYF
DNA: TGTGCCAGCAGATCCCCAGGGGATACGCAGTATTTT

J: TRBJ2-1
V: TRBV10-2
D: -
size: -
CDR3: CASSEFRDPLPNEQFF
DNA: TGCGCCAGCAGTGAGTTCCGGGACCCTCTCCCTAATGAGCAGTTCTTC

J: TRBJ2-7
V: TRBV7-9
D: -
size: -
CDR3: CASSTGPRDQAYEQYF
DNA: TGTGCCAGCAGCACAGGACCCCGGGATCAGGCCTACGAGCAGTACTTC

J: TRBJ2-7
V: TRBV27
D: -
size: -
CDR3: CASSISPGTPTSYEQYF
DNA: TGTGCCAGCTCTATAAGTCCGGGGACACCAACCTCCTACGAGCAGTACTTC

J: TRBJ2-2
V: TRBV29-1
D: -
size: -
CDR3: CSVGFWENTGELFF
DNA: TGCAGCGTTGGTTTCTGGGAGAACACCGGGGAGCTGTTTTTT

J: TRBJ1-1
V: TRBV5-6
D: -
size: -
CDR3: CASSASVQMNTEAFF
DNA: TGTGCCAGCAGCGCGTCGGTACAAATGAACACTGAAGCTTTCTTT

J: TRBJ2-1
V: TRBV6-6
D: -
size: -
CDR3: CATTGGREYNEQFF
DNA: TGTGCCACCACGGGGGGCAGGGAATACAATGAGCAGTTCTTC

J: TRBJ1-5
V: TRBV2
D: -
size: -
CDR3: CASSSESNQPQHF
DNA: TGTGCCAGCAGCTCGGAGAGCAATCAGCCCCAGCATTTT

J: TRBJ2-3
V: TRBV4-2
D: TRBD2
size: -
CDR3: CASRNSGSSGSSTDTQYF
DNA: TGTGCCAGCCGTAACTCCGGGTCTAGCGGTTCTAGCACAGATACGCAGTATTTT

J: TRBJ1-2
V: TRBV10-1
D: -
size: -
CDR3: CASSEAGNYGYTF
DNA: TGCGCCAGCAGTGAAGCAGGCAACTATGGCTACACCTTC

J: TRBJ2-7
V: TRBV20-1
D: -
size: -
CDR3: CSASPDYEQYF
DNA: TGCAGTGCTAGCCCAGACTACGAGCAGTACTTC

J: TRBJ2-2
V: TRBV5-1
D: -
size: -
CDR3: CASSLVGGANTGELFF
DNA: TGCGCCAGCAGCTTGGTCGGTGGGGCGAACACCGGGGAGCTGTTTTTT

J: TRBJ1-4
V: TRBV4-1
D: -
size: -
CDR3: CASSQQQGRRTNEKLFF
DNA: TGCGCCAGCAGCCAACAACAGGGCCGTCGCACTAATGAAAAACTGTTTTTT

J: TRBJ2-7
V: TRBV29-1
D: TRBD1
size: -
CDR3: CSVGPQDWGQGIYEQYF
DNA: TGCAGCGTTGGTCCCCAAGATTGGGGACAGGGAATATACGAGCAGTACTTC

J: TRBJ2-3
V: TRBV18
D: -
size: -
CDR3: CASSPGQITDTQYF
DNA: TGTGCCAGCTCACCCGGACAGATTACAGATACGCAGTATTTT

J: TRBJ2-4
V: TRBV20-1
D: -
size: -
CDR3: CSATREDIQYF
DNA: TGCAGTGCTACCAGGGAGGACATTCAGTACTTC

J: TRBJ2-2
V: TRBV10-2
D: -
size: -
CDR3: CASTGRAVDTGELFF
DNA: TGCGCCAGCACAGGGCGGGCCGTGGACACCGGGGAGCTGTTTTTT

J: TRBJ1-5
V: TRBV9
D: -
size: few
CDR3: CASSATGQLNQPQHF
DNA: TGTGCCAGCAGCGCTACCGGACAGCTAAATCAGCCCCAGCATTTT

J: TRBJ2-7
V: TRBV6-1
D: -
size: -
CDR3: CASTITTSGMNEQYF
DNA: TGTGCCAGCACAATCACCACCTCAGGAATGAACGAGCAGTACTTC

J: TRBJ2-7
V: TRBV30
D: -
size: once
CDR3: CAWSQGGQKEVF
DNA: TGTGCCTGGAGCCAAGGGGGGCAAAAGGAGGTCTTC

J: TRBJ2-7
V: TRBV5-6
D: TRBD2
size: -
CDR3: CASSLVRASGLYEQYF
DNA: TGTGCCAGCAGCTTGGTTAGGGCTAGCGGGCTCTACGAGCAGTACTTC

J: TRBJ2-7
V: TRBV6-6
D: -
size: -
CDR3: CASSPDGGRFYEQYF
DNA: TGTGCCAGCAGTCCCGACGGAGGACGGTTCTACGAGCAGTACTTC

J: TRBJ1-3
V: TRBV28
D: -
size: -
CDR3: CASMAAGNTIYF
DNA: TGTGCCAGCATGGCGGCTGGAAACACCATATATTTT

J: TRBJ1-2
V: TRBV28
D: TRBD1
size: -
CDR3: CASRDRVDYTF
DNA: TGTGCCAGCAGGGACAGGGTAGACTACACCTTC